Many counts were recorded for the clone carrying this T cell receptor beta chain. These data come from a study of regulatory T cells in long-lasting Graves disease. The time point was: persistent/refractory GD, antithyroid drugs over 5 years with positive TRAb. There was RNA extracted from PBMCs, and the TCR library was made from it. TCR beta libraries were built with iRepertoire HTBI primers and Arm-PCR of CDR3 regions. Using its own MiXCR run on the multiplex PCR reads, TCRdb lists one record per CDR3 protein. The sample lists about 470,000 distinct CDR3 sequences, 20% occurring once. The CDR3 is 15 amino acids. Germline V CDR1 and CDR2: SNHLY, FYNNEI. Trimming pared 7 bases from V and 4 bases from J, leaving 19 bases between.

The TCR comes from a female donor with Graves disease. This chain uses TRBV2 with TRBJ1-2; perhaps TRBD1 as D (5 bases). This specimen consisted of peripheral blood mononuclear cells (PBMCs), obtained when the disease was refractory, from a patient treated with antithyroid drugs. The CDR3, as DNA: TGTGCCAGCAACCTGGGGGGACGCACGAGCTATGGCTACACCTTC. It codes for CASNLGGRTSYGYTF.